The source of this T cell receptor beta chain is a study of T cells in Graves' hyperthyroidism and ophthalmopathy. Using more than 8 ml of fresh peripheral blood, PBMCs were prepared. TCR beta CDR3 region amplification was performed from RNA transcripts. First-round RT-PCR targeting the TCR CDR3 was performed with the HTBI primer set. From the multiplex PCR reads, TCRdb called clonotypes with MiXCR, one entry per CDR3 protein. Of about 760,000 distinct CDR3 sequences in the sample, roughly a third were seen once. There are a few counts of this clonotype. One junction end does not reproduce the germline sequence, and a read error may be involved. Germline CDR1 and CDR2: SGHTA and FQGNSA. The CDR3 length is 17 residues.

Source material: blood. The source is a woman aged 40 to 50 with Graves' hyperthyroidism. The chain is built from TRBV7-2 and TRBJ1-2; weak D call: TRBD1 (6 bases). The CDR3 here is CASSQVIGGQRNYGYTF. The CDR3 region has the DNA TGCGCCAGCAGCCAAGTAATTGGAGGACAGCGTAACTATGGCTACACCTTC.